This TCR beta chain was found in a study of tumor-infiltrating lymphocytes in primary liver carcinoma. Study summary: Sample counts of productive TCRbeta reads spanned roughly 3.65 to 8 million; these counts were similar across tissue types.

Germline CDR1 SGHAT, CDR2 FQNNGV. The CDR3 sequence is 12 residues long. The investigators made TCR beta cDNA from approximately 510 ng total RNA, using a constant-region primer. Generation of the TCR beta libraries relied on three nested multiplex PCR rounds using slightly modified ARM-PCR. Both of the initial two PCR rounds ran for nine to ten cycles and employed TRBV1-TRBV30 forward primers alongside a C-beta reverse primer. TCRdb re-derived calls from the multiplex PCR reads in MiXCR, one entry per CDR3 protein. The repertoire holds about 43,000 distinct CDR3 sequences, with 73% as singletons. Each 20-30 mg portion of unsorted bulk tissue served as the source for co-extraction of RNA and DNA. Over 75% viable tumor cells were present in every tumor sample. General study points: Found in all five tumor regions were only about 8-25% of top clones. Tumor top-250-clone fraction significantly exceeded that of blood (p = 0.039).

About this clonotype itself: The antigen remains undetermined. At one of its ends the junction is not consistent with the germline gene, which may arise from a read error.

Sequences were obtained from liver tumor tissue from sampling region 2. Subset denoted: tumor region T2, inferior pole. The chain links TRBV11-2 to TRBJ2-7; D assignment may be TRBD1 or TRBD2 (6 bases each). The clonotype originates from a middle-aged man with primary liver carcinoma and hepatitis B virus infection. CDR3 region: CASSSGGYEQYF. In nucleotides, the CDR3 is TGTGCTAGCAGTTCCGGGGGCTACGAGCAGTATTTC.